The present T cell receptor beta chain was sequenced within a study of identical twins. The authors used template switching to add a universal primer site and gave cDNA unique molecular identifiers. From the 5' RACE reads, TCRdb called clonotypes with MiXCR, one entry per CDR3 protein. The sample consists of 200,000 to 250,000 distinct CDR3 sequences, about 13% of them appearing once. Details on this clonotype: What it binds is unknown.

This CDR3 spans 14 amino acids. V lost 2 bases to trimming and J lost 6 bases; unmatched junction nucleotides: 4. Germline V gene lookup returns CDR1 MDHEN and CDR2 SYDVKM. Findings and caveats of the study: Model-predicted out-of-frame TCR alpha sharing fell below observed values in monozygotic twins.

The sample also formed part of further work on yellow fever vaccine responses in identical twins. That work adds: Among the twins, the vaccine T cell response reportedly seemed partly convergent and partly personalized.

Input material: memory (CD45RO+) T cells sorted from blood. The TCR comes from a woman younger than 30 in good health. The chain is built from TRBV28 and TRBJ2-7, with 10 bases fitting TRBD1. CDR3 nucleotide sequence: TGTGCCAGCAGTTTACCGGACAGGGGGGGCGAGCAGTACTTC. It translates to CASSLPDRGGEQYF.